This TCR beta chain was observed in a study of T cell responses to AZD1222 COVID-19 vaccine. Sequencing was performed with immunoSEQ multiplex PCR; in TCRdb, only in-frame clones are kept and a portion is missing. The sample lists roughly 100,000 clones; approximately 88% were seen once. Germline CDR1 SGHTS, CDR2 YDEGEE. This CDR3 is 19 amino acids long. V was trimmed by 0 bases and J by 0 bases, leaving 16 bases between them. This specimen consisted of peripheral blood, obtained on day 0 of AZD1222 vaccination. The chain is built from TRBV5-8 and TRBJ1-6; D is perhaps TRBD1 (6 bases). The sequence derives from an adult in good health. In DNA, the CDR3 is TGTGCCAGCAGCTTGGACAGGGCCAGCATTGGCTCCTATAATTCACCCCTCCACTTT. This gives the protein CASSLDRASIGSYNSPLHF.